This T cell receptor (beta chain) was observed in a study of Ad26.COV2.S vaccination and SARS-CoV-2 variants. Overall study: Ad26.COV2.S, an intramuscular injection, was given once or twice 56 days apart. General observations from the study: The placebo group had lower spike-specific TCR breadth than the vaccine recipients did. Reports say spike-specific CD8+ and CD4+ T cell responses covered substantial breadth after vaccination.

Treatment specified: about 20 received Ad26.COV2.S at low or high dose, single or two shots; about 5 received placebo; per-sample allocation not given. Samples came from day 63 after the first vaccine or placebo injection. Germline CDR1 is SGHVS and CDR2 is FQNEAQ. The CDR3 spans 15 residues. To note about this clone: The antigen remains unidentified. Sequence at one end of the junction differs from germline and may be a read error.

Profiling relied on immunoSEQ multiplex PCR, and the TCRdb table lists in-frame clones only, not all of them. Here the sample spans more than 400,000 clones, 92% being singletons. The chain is built from TRBV7-8 and TRBJ2-7; D may be TRBD1 (5 bases). The sample was peripheral blood, taken in a trial of Ad26.COV2.S vaccine versus placebo. The clonotype was recovered from a person aged 18-60 years who received the Ad26.COV2.S COVID-19 vaccine or a placebo. The CDR3 DNA sequence: TGTGCCAGCAGCTTTGACAGCGCGAGCATGAACAGTTTGAACTTC. This translates into CASSFDSASMNSLNF.